This T cell receptor beta chain was observed in a study of CD8 T cells in ankylosing spondylitis. Findings and limits, study-wide: A motif in TCR beta, a set of eight or nine highly homologous variants, appeared characteristic of ankylosing spondylitis blood. Past studies reported some motif variants in reactive arthritis synovial fluid and blood. Clones linked to disease were reported to show significant enrichment in matched ankylosing spondylitis synovial fluid.

The CDR3 extends over 14 amino acids. Concerning this clonotype: What it binds is unknown.

Making use of molecular barcodes, quantitative 5'-RACE generated TCR beta libraries. One entry per CDR3 protein results from TCRdb running MiXCR on the 5' RACE reads. The table lists around 890,000 distinct CDR3 sequences, about 12% of them singletons, with more than 0.5% in the top ten. The sequenced material came from blood, either unsorted or a sorted T cell fraction (not recorded which). The chain recombines TRBV21-1 with TRBJ2-7. TRBV21-1 is described as a pseudogene. The clonotype was recovered from a male donor with ankylosing spondylitis. The CDR3 loop reads CASTHGEVYYEQYF. CDR3 sequence (DNA): TGTGCCAGCACCCACGGAGAGGTGTACTACGAGCAGTACTTC.